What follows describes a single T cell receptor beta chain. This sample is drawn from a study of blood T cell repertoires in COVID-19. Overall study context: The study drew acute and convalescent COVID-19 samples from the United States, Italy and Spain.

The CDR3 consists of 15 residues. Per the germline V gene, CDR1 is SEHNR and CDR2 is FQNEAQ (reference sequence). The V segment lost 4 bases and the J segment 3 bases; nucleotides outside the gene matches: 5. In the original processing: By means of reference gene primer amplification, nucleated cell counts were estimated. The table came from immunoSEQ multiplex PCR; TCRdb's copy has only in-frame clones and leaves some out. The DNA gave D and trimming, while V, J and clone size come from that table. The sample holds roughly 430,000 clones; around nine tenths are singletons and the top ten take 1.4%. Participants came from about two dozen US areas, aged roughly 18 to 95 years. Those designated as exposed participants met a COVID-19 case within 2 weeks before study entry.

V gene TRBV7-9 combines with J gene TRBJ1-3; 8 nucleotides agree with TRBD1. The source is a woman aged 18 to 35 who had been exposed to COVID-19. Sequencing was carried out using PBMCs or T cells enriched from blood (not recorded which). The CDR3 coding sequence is TGTGCCAGCAGCTCGACAGGGGTGTATGGAAACACCATATATTTT. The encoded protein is CASSSTGVYGNTIYF. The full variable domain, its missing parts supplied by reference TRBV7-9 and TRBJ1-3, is DTGVSQNPRHKITKRGQNVTFRCDPISEHNRLYWYRQTLGQGPEFLTYFQNEAQLEKSRLLSDRFSAERPKGSFSTLEIQRTEQGDSAMYLCASSSTGVYGNTIYFGEGSWLTVV.